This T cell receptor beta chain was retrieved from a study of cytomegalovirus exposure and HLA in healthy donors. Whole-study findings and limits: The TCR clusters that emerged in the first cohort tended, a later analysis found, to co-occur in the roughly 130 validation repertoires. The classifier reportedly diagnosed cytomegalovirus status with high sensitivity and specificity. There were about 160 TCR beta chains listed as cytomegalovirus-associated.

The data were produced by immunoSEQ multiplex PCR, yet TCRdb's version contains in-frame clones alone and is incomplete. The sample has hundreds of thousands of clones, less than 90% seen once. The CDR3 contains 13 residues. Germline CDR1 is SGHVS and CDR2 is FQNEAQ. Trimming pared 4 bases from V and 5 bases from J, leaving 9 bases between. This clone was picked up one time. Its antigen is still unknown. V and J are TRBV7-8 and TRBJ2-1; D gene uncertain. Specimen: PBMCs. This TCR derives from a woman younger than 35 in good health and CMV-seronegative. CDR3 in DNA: TGTGCCAGCAGCTCCGCGAGCCACAATGAGCAGTTCTTC. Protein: CASSSASHNEQFF.